This T cell receptor (beta chain) was profiled in a study of blood T cells in healthy people across ages. The second PCR ran about 6 to 12 cycles with a sample-barcoded 5' primer and J-beta primers. All cDNA molecules were each tagged by a template-switch adaptor with 12 random nucleotides. TCRdb recomputed calls from the 5' RACE reads with MiXCR, one row per CDR3 protein. The profile shows 550,000 to 750,000 distinct CDR3 sequences, around 20% of them singletons. Germline loops: CDR1 MNHEY, CDR2 SVGEGT. Trimming at V came to 3 bases and at J to 1 base, leaving 6 bases not matched to a gene. The CDR3 extends over 15 amino acids.

V gene TRBV6-2 or TRBV6-3 combines with J gene TRBJ2-7; 7 nucleotides agree with TRBD1. Sequencing input: blood. The receptor comes from a man between 65 and 80 years old in good health. CDR3 protein: CASSYNDRESYEQYF. CDR3 DNA sequence: TGTGCCAGCAGTTATAACGACAGGGAATCCTACGAGCAGTACTTC.